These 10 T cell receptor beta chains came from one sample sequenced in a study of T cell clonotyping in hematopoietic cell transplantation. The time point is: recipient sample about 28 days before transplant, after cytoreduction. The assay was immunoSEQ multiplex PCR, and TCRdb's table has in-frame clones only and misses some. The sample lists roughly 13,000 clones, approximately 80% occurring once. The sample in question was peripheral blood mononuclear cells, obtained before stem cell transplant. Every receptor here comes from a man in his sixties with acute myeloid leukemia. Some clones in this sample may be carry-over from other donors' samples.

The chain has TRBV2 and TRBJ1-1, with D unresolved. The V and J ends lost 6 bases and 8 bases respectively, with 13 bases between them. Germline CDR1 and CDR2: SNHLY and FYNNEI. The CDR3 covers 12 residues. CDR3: CASSSMGREAFF. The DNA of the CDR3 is TGTGCCAGCAGCTCCATGGGTCGAGAAGCTTTCTTT.

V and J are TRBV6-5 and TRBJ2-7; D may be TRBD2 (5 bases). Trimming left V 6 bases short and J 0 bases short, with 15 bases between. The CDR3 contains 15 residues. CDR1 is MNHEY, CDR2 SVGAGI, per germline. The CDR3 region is CASSPLAGGSYEQYF. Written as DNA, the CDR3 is TGTGCCAGCAGCCCCCTCGCAGGAGGCTCCTACGAGCAGTACTTC.

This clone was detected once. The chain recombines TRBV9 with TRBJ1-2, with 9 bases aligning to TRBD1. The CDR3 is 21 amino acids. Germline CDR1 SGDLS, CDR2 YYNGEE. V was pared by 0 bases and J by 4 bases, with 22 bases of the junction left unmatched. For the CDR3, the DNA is TGTGCCAGCAGCGTAGCGAGGGGGGGCCGGGACAGGGTAGGTTCTGGCTATGGCTACACCTTC. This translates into CASSVARGGRDRVGSGYGYTF.

The CDR3 reads CASREDSSSGNTIYF. The DNA for the CDR3 is TGTGCCAGCAGAGAGGACAGTAGCTCTGGAAACACCATATATTTT. V usage is TRBV2 and J usage is TRBJ1-3, with D possibly being TRBD1 (6 bases). There are 15 residues in the CDR3. V was pared by 6 bases and J by 0 bases, with 12 bases between. In germline, CDR1 is SNHLY, CDR2 FYNNEI.

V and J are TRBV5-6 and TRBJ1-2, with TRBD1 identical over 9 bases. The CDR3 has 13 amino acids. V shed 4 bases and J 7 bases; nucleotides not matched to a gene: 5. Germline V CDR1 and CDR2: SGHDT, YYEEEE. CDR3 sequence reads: CASSRGTGSGYTF. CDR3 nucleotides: TGTGCCAGCAGCCGGGGGACAGGGAGTGGCTACACCTTC.

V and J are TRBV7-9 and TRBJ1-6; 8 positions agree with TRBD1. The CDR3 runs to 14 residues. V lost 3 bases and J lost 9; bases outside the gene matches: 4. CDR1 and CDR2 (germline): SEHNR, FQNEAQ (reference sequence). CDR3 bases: TGTGCCAGCAGCTTTGGACAGGGTAGTTCACCCCTCCACTTT. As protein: CASSFGQGSSPLHF.

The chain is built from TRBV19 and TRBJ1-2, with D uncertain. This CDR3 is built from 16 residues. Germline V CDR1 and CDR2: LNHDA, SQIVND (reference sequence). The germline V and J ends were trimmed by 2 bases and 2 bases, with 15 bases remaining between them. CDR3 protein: CASSISSYLGNYGYTF. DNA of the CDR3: TGTGCCAGTAGTATATCGTCATACTTAGGGAACTATGGCTACACCTTC.

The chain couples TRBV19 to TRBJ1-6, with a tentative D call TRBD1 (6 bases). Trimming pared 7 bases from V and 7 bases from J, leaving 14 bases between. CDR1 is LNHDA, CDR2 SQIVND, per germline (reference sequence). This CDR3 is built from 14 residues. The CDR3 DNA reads TGTGCCAGTACCGTACAGGGTGGGAATTCACCCCTCCACTTT. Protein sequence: CASTVQGGNSPLHF.

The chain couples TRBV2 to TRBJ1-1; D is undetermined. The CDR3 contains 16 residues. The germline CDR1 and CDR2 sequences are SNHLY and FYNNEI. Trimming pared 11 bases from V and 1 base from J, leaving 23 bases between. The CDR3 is CARREVKSVTNTEAFF. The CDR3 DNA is TGTGCCCGGCGGGAGGTGAAATCAGTTACGAACACTGAAGCTTTCTTT.

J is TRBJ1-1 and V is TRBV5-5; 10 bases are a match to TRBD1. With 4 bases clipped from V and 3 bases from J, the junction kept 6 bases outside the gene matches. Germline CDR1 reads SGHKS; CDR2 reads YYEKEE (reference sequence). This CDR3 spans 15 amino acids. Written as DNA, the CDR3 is TGTGCCAGCAGCCCAGACAGGGGGCCGGACACTGAAGCTTTCTTT. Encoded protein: CASSPDRGPDTEAFF.